This is a list of T cell receptor beta chains from one sample in a study of T cell changes during pregnancy in multiple sclerosis. Method: immunoSEQ multiplex PCR; TCRdb's copy keeps in-frame clones and lacks some. The data hold 25,000 to 30,000 clones, with about 85% observed a single time. The input for sequencing was CD8+ T cells from peripheral blood mononuclear cells, taken after pregnancy. Receptors originate from a female donor with multiple sclerosis, enrolled in a pregnancy study. Each CDR3 is given without its conserved first and last residue. Fields, in order: V gene, J gene, CDR3 protein.

TRBV6-5	TRBJ2-1	ASSSGLAGTTEQF
TRBV27	TRBJ1-5	ASSFRPLGNQPQH
TRBV11-2	TRBJ2-5	ASSLDIGAAQETQY
TRBV7-7	TRBJ2-5	ASSPGTGDQETQY
TRBV2	TRBJ2-7	ASMAGGYEQY
TRBV6-1	TRBJ2-3	ASSGVGGESDTQY
TRBV9	TRBJ2-5	ASSAQSQPGETQY
TRBV4-3	TRBJ1-1	ASSQLTGVKNTEAF
TRBV6-1	TRBJ2-3	ASSRLAGEVDTQY
TRBV6-1	TRBJ1-5	ASSEGGPEGNQPQH
TRBV5-1	TRBJ2-1	ASGATSFYNEQF
TRBV6-4	TRBJ1-6	ASSDPPTGGEDSPLH
TRBV19	TRBJ2-2	AIRTAGLNTGELF
TRBV30	TRBJ1-5	AWSATTGVGQPQH
TRBV4-3	TRBJ1-6	ASSSIGEFYNSPLH
TRBV9	TRBJ1-2	ASSVEAGGFGYT
TRBV7-9	TRBJ2-1	ASSWGGSEQF
TRBV6-5	TRBJ1-1	ASRGIGGNTEAF
TRBV7-3	TRBJ2-7	ASSSLGQGGPTEQY
TRBV5-6	TRBJ1-6	ASSSWTGNNSPLH
TRBV6-5	TRBJ2-7	ASSPTGYEQY
TRBV5-6	TRBJ2-3	ASLLLGGVDTQY
TRBV5-6	TRBJ2-7	ASSLAPGYEQY
TRBV5-6	TRBJ2-2	ASSLRQGASFIVGELF
TRBV5-4	TRBJ1-2	ASSLDRVNYGYT
TRBV9	TRBJ2-5	ATEGDRRGETQY
TRBV7-8	TRBJ1-2	ASSRDRVSYIDGYT
TRBV9	TRBJ2-1	ASSPRTSGGSPSYNEQF